A selection of T cell receptor beta chains follows, all from one sample in a study of CD8+ T cells in alopecia areata. The method was immunoSEQ multiplex PCR; TCRdb's version includes in-frame clones alone and lacks a portion of them. The sample carries some 200,000 clones, 56% recorded once. The specimen was CD8+ T cells sorted from blood. The receptors shown here come from a human donor in good health. The CDR3 runs from the conserved cysteine through the conserved F or W. A D gene is named only where the DNA matches it firmly. Size values are once, few and many counts, or a class for expanded clones, and some rows have none.

TRBJ1-2	TRBD1	.	15	TRBV5-1	TGCGCCAGCAGCCTCCGGGACAGCGATCCCTATGGCTACACCTTC	CASSLRDSDPYGYTF
TRBJ2-1	TRBD2	.	15	TRBV5-1	TGCGCCAGCAGCTTCACTAGCGGGGGTTATGATGAGCAGTTCTTC	CASSFTSGGYDEQFF
TRBJ1-5	.	few	13	TRBV27	TGTGCCAGCAGTTTATCCGGCAATCAGCCCCAGCATTTT	CASSLSGNQPQHF
TRBJ2-7	TRBD1	.	14	TRBV19	TGTGCCAGTAGTATTCCCGGGACAGGGAACGAGCAGTACTTC	CASSIPGTGNEQYF
TRBJ1-1	.	.	13	TRBV13	TGTGCCAGCAGTAGGGGGAAGAGGACTGAAGCTTTCTTT	CASSRGKRTEAFF
TRBJ2-1	TRBD1	few	17	TRBV19	TGTGCCAGTAGTATAGGACCCGGGGACAGCTCCTACAATGAGCAGTTCTTC	CASSIGPGDSSYNEQFF
TRBJ2-7	.	few	13	TRBV5-1	TGCGCCAGCAGCCCCTACCCCTCCTACGAGCAGTACTTC	CASSPYPSYEQYF
TRBJ2-5	.	.	15	TRBV27	TGTGCCAGCACCGCGGACCCGGCGGAAGGGAAGACCCAGTACTTC	CASTADPAEGKTQYF
TRBJ2-1	TRBD2	.	17	TRBV5-6	TGTGCCAGCAGCTTCGGGAGCGGGGTGACCACCTACAATGAGCAGTTCTTC	CASSFGSGVTTYNEQFF
TRBJ1-2	.	.	15	TRBV4-1	TGCGCCAGCAGCCCCCGTCCCGTGGCGGCCTATGGCTACACCTTC	CASSPRPVAAYGYTF
TRBJ2-2	.	.	13	TRBV29-1	TGCAGCGTTGAAAAACAGGGTCCCGGGGAGCTGTTTTTT	CSVEKQGPGELFF
TRBJ1-5	.	.	15	TRBV27	TGTGCCAGCAGTTTATCGTACGGCGGTAATATGGCCCAGCATTTT	CASSLSYGGNMAQHF
TRBJ1-1	.	.	13	TRBV30	TGTGCCTGGAGTGCACCGGGGCGCCCTGAAGCTTTCTTT	CAWSAPGRPEAFF
TRBJ2-7	.	.	13	TRBV11-2	TGTGCCAGCAGCTTGACGGGAGTTTACGAGCAGTACTTC	CASSLTGVYEQYF
TRBJ1-2	TRBD1	.	14	TRBV19	TGTGCCAGTAGTATCCAGGGGGCACAGTATGGCTACACCTTC	CASSIQGAQYGYTF
TRBJ1-2	.	.	16	TRBV7-9	TGTGCCAGCAGCTTGAGGGGGGAGGATTGGAACTATGGCTACACCTTC	CASSLRGEDWNYGYTF
TRBJ2-1	TRBD1	.	15	TRBV5-1	TGCGCCAGCAGCTTGGTCCAGGGGGCCCCCAATGGGCAGTTCTTC	CASSLVQGAPNGQFF
TRBJ1-1	.	.	14	TRBV30	TGTGCCTGGGTTCACCCAGTCTTCAACACTGAAGCTTTCTTT	CAWVHPVFNTEAFF
TRBJ1-2	.	.	13	TRBV30	TGTGCCTGGAGTGTACTTACAGGTTATGGCTACACCTTC	CAWSVLTGYGYTF
TRBJ2-4	.	.	16	TRBV28	TGTGCCAGCAGTTTAGAACGGGGGCGGTCCAAAAACATTCAGTACTTC	CASSLERGRSKNIQYF
TRBJ1-3	.	.	17	TRBV13	TGTGCCAGCAGTCGAGGGGATGAAGGGGACTCTGGAAACACCATATATTTT	CASSRGDEGDSGNTIYF
TRBJ1-1	.	once	13	TRBV12-5	TGTGCTAGTGGAGGAAGATTGGACACTGAAGCTTTCTTT	CASGGRLDTEAFF
TRBJ2-1	.	.	15	TRBV18	TGTGCCAGCTCACCACGGGAAGGGCGGGGAGATGAGCAGTTCTTC	CASSPREGRGDEQFF
TRBJ1-5	.	.	13	TRBV27	TGTGCCAGCAGTTTAAAGGCGTATCAGCCCCAGCATTTT	CASSLKAYQPQHF
TRBJ1-2	.	.	13	TRBV29-1	TGCAGCGTCCGACAGACTGATGGCTATGGCTACACCTTC	CSVRQTDGYGYTF
TRBJ2-6	.	.	15	TRBV13	TGTGCCAGCAGCTTAGGGAGCTCTGGGGCCAACGTCCTGACTTTC	CASSLGSSGANVLTF
TRBJ2-7	.	.	13	TRBV7-9	TGTGCCAGCAGCTTACAGGGGCCCCTCGAGCAGTACTTC	CASSLQGPLEQYF
TRBJ2-5	TRBD2	.	15	TRBV9	TGTGCCAGCAGCGTAGAGCGGGGGGCCCAAGAGACCCAGTACTTC	CASSVERGAQETQYF
TRBJ1-2	.	.	11	TRBV29-1	TGCAGCGTTGAAGGTCCCTCGGCCAACCTCTTC	CSVEGPSANLF
TRBJ1-1	.	.	14	TRBV14	TGTGCCAGCAGCCTTTCGGCGGGGAACACTGAAGCTTTCTTT	CASSLSAGNTEAFF
TRBJ2-4	TRBD2	.	14	TRBV29-1	TGCAGCGTTGAAATAGCGGGGGGGCCGGTCATTCAGTACTTC	CSVEIAGGPVIQYF
TRBJ1-2	TRBD1	few	18	TRBV14	TGTGCCAGCAGCCAAGACGTCGGACAGGGGGCTGGGTGGGAAGGCTACACCTTC	CASSQDVGQGAGWEGYTF
TRBJ1-2	.	.	14	TRBV7-6	TGTGCCAGCAGCCCACCCGGTCAGCACTATGGCTACACCTTC	CASSPPGQHYGYTF
TRBJ2-7	TRBD1	.	12	TRBV30	TGTGCCTGGACCGGGACAGGCTACGAGCAGTACTTC	CAWTGTGYEQYF
TRBJ2-1	.	.	15	TRBV6-5	TGTGCCAGCAGTTACTTTCGCAGCTCCTACAATGAGCAGTTCTTC	CASSYFRSSYNEQFF
TRBJ2-1	.	few	12	TRBV29-1	TGCAGCGTTGAGTGGAAGGACAATGAGCAGTTCTTC	CSVEWKDNEQFF
TRBJ1-1	.	few	14	TRBV6-6	TGTGCCAGCAGACCGACGGCCCTGCCCACTGAAGCTTTCTTT	CASRPTALPTEAFF
TRBJ2-7	TRBD1	.	14	TRBV13	TGTGCCAGCACCTCGGACAGGGAAGAGTACGAGCAGTACTTC	CASTSDREEYEQYF
TRBJ2-1	TRBD2	.	17	TRBV7-2	TGTGCCAGCAGCTTAGCTACTAGCGGGGGATTCTACAATGAGCAGTTCTTC	CASSLATSGGFYNEQFF
TRBJ2-3	TRBD2	.	12	TRBV2	TGTGCCAGCAGGACTAGCGGAGATACGCAGTATTTT	CASRTSGDTQYF
TRBJ1-1	.	.	12	TRBV27	TGTGCCAGCAGGACAGGGAACACTGAAGCTTTCTTT	CASRTGNTEAFF
TRBJ2-5	.	once	13	TRBV2	TGTGCCAGCCTTTGGACGGCGTGGCGGACCCAGTACTTC	CASLWTAWRTQYF
TRBJ1-6	TRBD1	once	15	TRBV5-1	TGCGCCAGCAGCCCCTCCGGGACAGGGACTACGGACCTCCACTTT	CASSPSGTGTTDLHF
TRBJ1-1	.	.	13	TRBV29-1	TGCAGCGTTGAAGACCCAGGGACCACTGAAGCTTTCTTT	CSVEDPGTTEAFF
TRBJ2-2	.	.	15	TRBV6-5	TGTGCCAGCAGCCCCTCGACAAGAACTATCGGGGAGCTGTTTTTT	CASSPSTRTIGELFF
TRBJ2-1	TRBD2	.	15	TRBV27	TGTGCCAGCAGTCCCCTAGCGGGGGGAAGGGATGAGCAGTTCTTC	CASSPLAGGRDEQFF
TRBJ1-5	.	few	14	TRBV5-1	TGCGCCAGCAGCCCAACAGGGATGGGACAGCCCCAGCATTTT	CASSPTGMGQPQHF
TRBJ1-2	TRBD1	.	14	TRBV15	TGTGCCACCAGCAGAGATGCAGGGGGCTATGGCTACACCTTC	CATSRDAGGYGYTF
TRBJ2-2	.	.	13	TRBV27	TGTGCCAGCAGTTTAGGTGGGACCGGGGAGCTGTTTTTT	CASSLGGTGELFF
TRBJ1-6	.	.	15	TRBV28	TGTGCCAGCAGTTTAATGGCAGGCTCATCACCACCCCTCCACTTT	CASSLMAGSSPPLHF
TRBJ2-7	TRBD1	.	17	TRBV11-2	TGTGCCAGCAGCTTTTTCCTGGGACAGGCTAACTCGGGGGAGCAGTACTTC	CASSFFLGQANSGEQYF
TRBJ1-5	.	few	14	TRBV5-1	TGCGCCAGCAGCCATGAGGGATCCAATCAGCCCCAGCATTTT	CASSHEGSNQPQHF
TRBJ2-7	TRBD1	.	12	TRBV6-5	TGTGCCAGCAGCCCACAGGGGGGCGAGCAGTACTTC	CASSPQGGEQYF
TRBJ2-1	TRBD2	.	15	TRBV5-6	TGTGCCAGCAGCTTGGGACTAGCGGTCCGGATTGAGCAGTTCTTC	CASSLGLAVRIEQFF